This TCR beta chain was captured by sequencing in a study of blood T cell repertoires in COVID-19. Study-wide context: COVID-19 samples from acute and convalescent phases originated in the United States, Italy and Spain. From T cells, B-cell-depleted T cells, or PBMCs came the material, which was cDNA or gDNA.

The CDR3 spans 16 residues. Germline CDR1 reads SGHTA; CDR2 reads FQGNSA. The V gene lost 1 base and the J gene lost 2 bases, with 12 bases spanning the gap. The authors' processing: From reference gene primer amplification, estimates of nucleated cell counts were derived. Profiling relied on immunoSEQ multiplex PCR, and the TCRdb table lists in-frame clones only, not all of them. The D gene and trimming were derived from the DNA, and the V and J assignments and clone size from that table. This sample has around 170,000 clones, with about 88% found just once. The receptor comes from a man in his sixties with acute or convalescent COVID-19. The V call is TRBV7-2, the J call TRBJ2-1, with D perhaps TRBD1 (5 bases). Sequencing input: peripheral blood. CDR3 nucleotides: TGTGCCAGCAGCTTAGACCTGACCAGGGCCTACAATGAGCAGTTCTTC. Translated, it gives CASSLDLTRAYNEQFF.